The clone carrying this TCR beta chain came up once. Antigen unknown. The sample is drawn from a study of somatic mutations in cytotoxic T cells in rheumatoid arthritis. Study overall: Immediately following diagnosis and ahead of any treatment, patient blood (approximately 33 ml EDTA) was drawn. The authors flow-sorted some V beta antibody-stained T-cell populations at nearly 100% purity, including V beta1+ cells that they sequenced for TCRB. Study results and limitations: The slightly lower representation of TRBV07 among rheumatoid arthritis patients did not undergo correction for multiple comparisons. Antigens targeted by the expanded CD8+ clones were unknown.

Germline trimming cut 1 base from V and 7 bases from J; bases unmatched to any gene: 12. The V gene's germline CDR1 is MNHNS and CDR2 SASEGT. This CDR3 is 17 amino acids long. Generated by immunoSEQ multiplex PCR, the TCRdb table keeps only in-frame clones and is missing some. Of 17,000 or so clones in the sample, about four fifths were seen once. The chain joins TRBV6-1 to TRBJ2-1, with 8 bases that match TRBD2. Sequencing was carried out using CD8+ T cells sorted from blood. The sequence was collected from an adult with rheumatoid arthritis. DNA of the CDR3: TGTGCCAGCAGTGAAGTAGCAGTAGCGGGGTTCTTGAATGAGCAGTTCTTC. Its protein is CASSEVAVAGFLNEQFF.